This passage covers 2 T cell receptor delta chains from one sample sequenced in a study of gamma-delta T cells after stem cell transplantation. TCRdb re-identified clones in the RT-PCR reads via CATT. The sample yields some 1,700 delta-chain clones, 1.5% to 2% seen once. The specimen was gamma-delta T cells. The origin of the receptors is a human donor. It is not recorded whose cells these are; they may come from a transplant donor.

This clone showed up just a few times. TCRdb's protein for this DNA is that of a much larger clone and differs from the translation at residue 15, likely a read error; the protein shown is the DNA translation. The DNA for the CDR3 is TGTGCCTGTGATCCACTGCTGGGGGATACGCGAACCGATAAACCCATCTTT. As protein: CACDPLLGDTRTDKPIF. The chain employs TRDV2 and TRDJ1; 12 bases fit TRDD3. The CDR3 spans 17 residues. Germline CDR1 is GEAIGNYY and CDR2 is EKD.

Of note for this clone: Only one base separates this from a far larger clonotype, so it likely reflects a read error. This sample also contains other DNA sequences that code for the same CDR3. The rearrangement uses TRDV2 and TRDJ1, with 12 bases fitting TRDD3. The length of the CDR3 is 15 residues. Germline V gene lookup returns CDR1 GEAIGNYY and CDR2 EKD. CDR3 region: CACDPLLGDTGKLIF. The DNA of the CDR3 is TGTGCTTGTGACCCCTTACTGGGGGATACCGGTAAACTCATCTTT.